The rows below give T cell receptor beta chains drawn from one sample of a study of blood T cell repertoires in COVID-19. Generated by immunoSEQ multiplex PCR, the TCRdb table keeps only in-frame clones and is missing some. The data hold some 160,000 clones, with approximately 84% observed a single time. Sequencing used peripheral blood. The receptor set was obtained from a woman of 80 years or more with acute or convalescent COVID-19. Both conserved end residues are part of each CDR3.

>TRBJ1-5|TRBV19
CASSTGQGTRSQHF
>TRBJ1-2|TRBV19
CASSLNDRDRGRLQGYTF
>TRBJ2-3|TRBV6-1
CASSETGGADTQYF
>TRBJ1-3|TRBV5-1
CASSWGEGSSTIYF
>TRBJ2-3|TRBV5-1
CASSLNEGDTQYF
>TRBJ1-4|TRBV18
CASSRDKEEKLFF
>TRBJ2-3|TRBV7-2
CASGTGGGGERDTQYF
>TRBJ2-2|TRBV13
CASSLGQGHTGELFF
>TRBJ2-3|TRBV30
CARRDSGGRTDTQYF
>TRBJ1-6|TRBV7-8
CASSQGTGGFNSPLHF
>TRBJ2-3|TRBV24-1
CATSDLQGGGDTQYF
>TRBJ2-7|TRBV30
CAWVPGLLPYEQYF
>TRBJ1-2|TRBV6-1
CASSDGSSATYGYTF
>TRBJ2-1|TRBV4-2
CASSQDFSARAYNEQFF
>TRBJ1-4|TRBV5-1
CASSEQGAANEKLFF
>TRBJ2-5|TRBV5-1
CASILGAGRGETQYF
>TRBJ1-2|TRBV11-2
CASSLEGTGRGGYTF
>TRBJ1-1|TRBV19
CASTVFGAGDTEAFF
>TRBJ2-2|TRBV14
CASAGGLETGELFF
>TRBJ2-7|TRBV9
CASSVAQGQGKQYF
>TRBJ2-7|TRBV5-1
CARRGGGSSYEQYF
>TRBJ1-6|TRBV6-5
CASSTQGLSSPLHF
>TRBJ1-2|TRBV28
CASSRQPYGYTF
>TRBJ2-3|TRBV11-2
CASSSLAPQSDTQYF
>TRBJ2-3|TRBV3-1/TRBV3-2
CASSQDRGSDTQYF
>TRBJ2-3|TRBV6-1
CASSEGVRGATQYF
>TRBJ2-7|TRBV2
CASSGRDRPYEQYF
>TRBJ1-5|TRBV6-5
CASRKGQQNQPQHF
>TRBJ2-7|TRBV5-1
CASSLSPSEVYEQYF
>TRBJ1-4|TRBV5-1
CASSSQGEKLFF
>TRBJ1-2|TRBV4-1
CASSQGSFLAYGYTF
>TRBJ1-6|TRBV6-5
CASSYAADISPLHF
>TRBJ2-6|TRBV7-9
CATSSTGANVLTF
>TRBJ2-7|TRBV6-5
CASSYSADYEQYF
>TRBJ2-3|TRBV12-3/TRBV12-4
CASSTTSTDTQYF
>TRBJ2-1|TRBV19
CASSTGVQVYNEQFF
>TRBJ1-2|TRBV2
CASRSGRTYGYTF
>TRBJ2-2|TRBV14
CASSRQTGGPGELFF
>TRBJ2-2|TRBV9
CASSGPGHRSPANTGELFF
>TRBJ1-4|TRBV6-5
CASSYPIATNEKLFF
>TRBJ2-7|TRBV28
CASSLGRGTGEYEQYF
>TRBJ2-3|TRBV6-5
CASGVDLIPTDTQYF
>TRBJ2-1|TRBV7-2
CASSSTSGFYNEQFF
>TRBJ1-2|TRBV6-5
CASRKTGAYGYTF
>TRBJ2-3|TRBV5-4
CASSQPRATDTQYF
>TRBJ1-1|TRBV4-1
CASSQGQGTGNTEAFF
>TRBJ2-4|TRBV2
CASSGDRARKNIQYF
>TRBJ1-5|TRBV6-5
CASTPDARAGQPQHF
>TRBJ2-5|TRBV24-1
CATSDNSLETQYF
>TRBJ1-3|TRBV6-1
CASSAYGTGGGNTIYF
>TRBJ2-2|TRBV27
CASKVRVVGTGELFF
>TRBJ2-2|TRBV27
CASSAYRVRNTGELFF
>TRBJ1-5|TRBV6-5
CASTGRSGSGQPQHF
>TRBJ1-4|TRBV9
CASSPGNSLNEKLFF
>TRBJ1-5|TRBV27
CASSGVSNQPQHF
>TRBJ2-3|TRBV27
CASSLRFVTSGGTDTQYF
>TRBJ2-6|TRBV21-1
CASSKRGQGVGGANVLTF
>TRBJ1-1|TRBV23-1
CASSQLRDWGDAAEAFF
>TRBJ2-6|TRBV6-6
CASLQPTGANVLTF
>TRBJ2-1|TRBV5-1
CASSLIATRLDEQFF